This TCR beta chain was captured in a study of long-term antiretroviral therapy in people with HIV. The study, taken as a whole, reports: The study lacked data on ART adherence, viral resistance or therapy changes.

The CDR3 runs to 11 residues. V gave up 3 bases and J gave up 8 bases, with 5 bases separating them. The germline CDR1 and CDR2 sequences are MNHNS and SASEGT. The assay, immunoSEQ v3.0, was run at survey level. Libraries were prepared by immunoSEQ multiplex PCR; TCRdb keeps only in-frame clonotypes and omits some of them. Seen here are 35,000 or so clones, 65% to 80% observed once, and the top ten hold just over 7%. As for this clone: Its specificity is unknown.

The source was unsorted PBMCs, collected 2 years after starting antiretroviral therapy. This chain connects TRBV6-1 to TRBJ1-3; D gene ambiguous. This receptor was taken from a woman between 45 and 60 years old with HIV. The CDR3 DNA reads as TGTGCCAGCAGTGAGGGTTACACCATATATTTT. It codes for CASSEGYTIYF.